These 29 T cell receptor beta chains were all obtained from the same sample, sequenced in a study of T cell responses to AZD1222 COVID-19 vaccine. The method was immunoSEQ multiplex PCR; TCRdb's version includes in-frame clones alone and lacks a portion of them. Here the sample spans about 140,000 clones, 80% to 95% being singletons. Sequenced here: peripheral blood, sampled on day 0 of AZD1222 vaccination. Receptors were obtained from an adult in good health.

This sequence joins TRBV10-3 and TRBJ2-7; possible D gene TRBD2, 7 bases. The CDR3 is 14 residues long. Trimming removed 10 bases at V and 0 bases at J, with 16 bases between. Germline V gene lookup returns CDR1 ENHRY and CDR2 SYGVKD. The CDR3 spells CASRKGGVSYEQYF. The CDR3 bases are TGTGCCAGCAGGAAAGGGGGGGTCTCCTACGAGCAGTACTTC.

The gene calls are TRBV7-9 and TRBJ1-1; 8 nucleotides line up with TRBD1. There are 14 residues in the CDR3. From germline, CDR1 is SEHNR and CDR2 FQNEAQ (reference sequence). V lost 2 bases, J lost 11 bases, and 10 bases stayed unmatched. CDR3 nucleotide sequence: TGTGCCAGCAGCTTATGGGGCCCGGGACAGGTGGCTTTCTTT. Amino acids: CASSLWGPGQVAFF.

This sequence joins TRBV28 and TRBJ1-1, with no clear D. This CDR3 has 14 amino acids. The ends were cut back, 3 bases at V and 1 base at J, with 9 bases in the middle. The germline V gene has CDR1 MDHEN and CDR2 SYDVKM. CDR3 region: CASSFGLTNTEAFF. The CDR3 bases are TGTGCCAGCAGTTTTGGACTGACGAACACTGAAGCTTTCTTT.

This clone was observed once. The rearrangement links TRBV25-1 to TRBJ2-7, with D unresolved. The V gene lost 0 bases and the J gene lost 3 bases, with 6 bases spanning the gap. Looked up from germline, CDR1 is MGHDK and CDR2 is SYGVNS. The CDR3 is 13 residues long. CDR3: CASSEYSDYEQYF. CDR3 bases: TGTGCCAGCAGTGAATACTCAGACTACGAGCAGTACTTC.

J is TRBJ1-4 and V is TRBV14; a weak D match, TRBD1 (6 bases). This CDR3 has 14 residues. Trimming cost V 5 bases and J 6 bases, with 13 bases left between them. Germline V CDR1 and CDR2: SGHDN, FVKESK. The CDR3 DNA is TGTGCCAGCAGCATGAGGGGGATTGATGAAAAACTGTTTTTT. Its protein is CASSMRGIDEKLFF.

The chain couples TRBV4-1 to TRBJ1-5, with D unclear. Germline lookup yields CDR1 MGHRA and CDR2 YSYEKL. This CDR3 contains 15 residues. Trimming stripped 0 bases from V and 11 bases from J, with 17 bases between. The CDR3 protein is CASSQDRTEALAQHF. The CDR3 DNA is TGCGCCAGCAGCCAAGATCGGACCGAAGCCTTAGCCCAGCATTTT.

The J gene is TRBJ1-1, the V gene TRBV10-3; D uncertain. The CDR3 covers 13 residues. The ends were cut back, 7 bases at V and 3 bases at J, with 12 bases in the middle. Looked up from germline, CDR1 is ENHRY and CDR2 is SYGVKD. CDR3 in amino acids: CAITRELDTEAFF. DNA for the CDR3: TGTGCCATCACCCGGGAACTCGACACTGAAGCTTTCTTT.

The rearrangement links TRBV20-1 to TRBJ1-2, with D unclear. In germline, CDR1 is DFQATT, CDR2 SNEGSKA (reference sequence). The CDR3 extends over 11 amino acids. The germline V and J ends were trimmed by 5 bases and 4 bases, with 8 bases remaining between them. The CDR3 here is CSAGGSYGYTF. The CDR3 coding sequence is TGCAGTGCTGGAGGGTCCTATGGCTACACCTTC.

The chain combines TRBV21-1 with TRBJ2-1. TRBV21-1 is flagged as a pseudogene. CDR3 size: 17 residues. CDR3 residues: CASSKPQQGAPLHEQFF. CDR3 coding DNA: TGTGCCAGCAGCAAACCCCAGCAGGGAGCCCCCCTTCATGAGCAGTTCTTC.

This clone has just one count. This CDR3 reads CASSPRSAGGIAGNTIYF. The CDR3 DNA follows: TGTGCCAGCAGCCCTCGTTCGGCAGGGGGAATAGCTGGAAACACCATATATTTT. This chain connects TRBV7-2 to TRBJ1-3; 7 nucleotides agree with TRBD1. V gave up 5 bases and J gave up 2 bases; unmatched junction bases: 15. The CDR3 runs 18 residues. Germline CDR1 reads SGHTA; CDR2 reads FQGNSA.

The CDR3: CAISDMGNTEAFF. In DNA form, the CDR3 reads TGTGCCATCAGTGATATGGGGAACACTGAAGCTTTCTTT. The gene calls are TRBV10-3 and TRBJ1-1; D unresolved. The CDR3 is 13 amino acids. Germline V gene lookup returns CDR1 ENHRY and CDR2 SYGVKD. Trimming left V 3 bases short and J 1 base short, with 6 bases between.

The J gene is TRBJ1-2, the V gene TRBV6-5; possibly TRBD1 for D (6 bases). The V end was cut by 4 bases, the J end by 4 bases, with 19 bases between. Looked up from germline, CDR1 is MNHEY and CDR2 is SVGAGI. The CDR3 extends over 16 amino acids. CDR3 nucleotide sequence: TGTGCCAGCAGTTTCCCAGGGGAGGGGCTTGGCTATGGCTACACCTTC. Amino acid sequence: CASSFPGEGLGYGYTF.

The chain joins TRBV5-1 to TRBJ2-1; 10 bases are a match to TRBD2. After removal of 3 bases from V and 8 bases from J, the junction contained 11 bases not matched to a gene. CDR1 is SGHRS, CDR2 YFSETQ, per germline. The CDR3 is 16 residues long. The CDR3 spells CASSSTSGMSLDEQFF. In DNA form, the CDR3 reads TGCGCCAGCAGCTCAACTAGCGGGATGTCCCTCGATGAGCAGTTCTTC.

The V call is TRBV18, the J call TRBJ1-5; perhaps TRBD1 as D (6 bases). The V end was cut by 4 bases, the J end by 3 bases, with 10 bases between. CDR1 and CDR2 (germline): KGHSH, LQKENI. This CDR3 is built from 14 residues. CDR3 in amino acids: CASSLNRDNQPQHF. As DNA, the CDR3 is TGTGCCAGCTCACTAAACAGGGACAATCAGCCCCAGCATTTT.

The chain carries TRBV11-3 and TRBJ1-1, with D unclear. Germline values: CDR1 SGHNT, CDR2 YENEEA. V dropped 1 base and J dropped 0 bases, with 6 bases sitting between them. CDR3 length: 14 amino acids. The CDR3 loop is CASSLGPVNTEAFF. The CDR3, as DNA: TGTGCCAGCAGCTTAGGCCCAGTGAACACTGAAGCTTTCTTT.

V usage is TRBV7-9 and J usage is TRBJ2-2, with D possibly matching TRBD1 (6 bases). V dropped 1 base and J dropped 6 bases, with 9 bases sitting between them. Germline-derived CDR1 and CDR2 are SEHNR and FQNEAQ (reference sequence). CDR3 length: 14 amino acids. CDR3 residues: CASSLVTGSGELFF. The CDR3 DNA reads as TGTGCCAGCAGCTTAGTCACAGGGTCCGGGGAGCTGTTTTTT.

CDR3 region: CASSPGQLQRGVPYEQYF. CDR3 in DNA: TGTGCCAGCAGTCCGGGACAGCTCCAGCGGGGGGTCCCCTACGAGCAGTACTTC. V and J are TRBV6-2 or TRBV6-3 and TRBJ2-7; 9 bases are a match to TRBD2. This CDR3 is built from 18 residues. In germline, CDR1 is MNHEY, CDR2 SVGEGT. Losses at the gene ends were 5 bases for V and 2 bases for J; bases not matched to a gene: 16.

This rearrangement joins TRBV6-1 to TRBJ1-1; D is ambiguous. Per germline, CDR1 MNHNS and CDR2 SASEGT. The V gene lost 2 bases and the J gene lost 4 bases, with 11 bases spanning the gap. The CDR3 covers 14 residues. CDR3 DNA sequence: TGTGCCAGCAGTGAATTAGGAGAATCCACTGAAGCTTTCTTT. This gives the protein CASSELGESTEAFF.

The CDR3, as DNA: TGTGCCAGCAGCGATCGAAACCTCTACGAGCAGTACTTC. It translates to CASSDRNLYEQYF. V usage is TRBV3-1 (or the pseudogene TRBV3-2) and J usage is TRBJ2-7; D unclear. The V and J ends lost 5 bases and 3 bases respectively, with 11 bases between them. CDR3 length equals 13 residues. CDR1 and CDR2 from the germline V gene are LGHDT and YNNKEL (reference sequence).

The DNA of the CDR3 is TGTGCCAGTAGTATAGGAAGGCAGGGGGGACAAGAGACCCAGTACTTC. Protein product: CASSIGRQGGQETQYF. This chain links TRBV19 with TRBJ2-5; tentatively, D is TRBD1 (7 bases). The V end was cut by 1 base, the J end by 2 bases, with 14 bases between. CDR3 length: 16 amino acids. CDR1 is LNHDA, CDR2 SQIVND, per germline (reference sequence).

Turning to this clone: Other nucleotide sequences in the sample specify the same CDR3. The gene calls are TRBV28 and TRBJ1-6, with TRBD1 matching 8 bases. CDR1 is MDHEN, CDR2 SYDVKM, per germline. The junction had 2 bases not matched to a gene; V was cut back by 3 bases and J by 7 bases. CDR3 length: 14 amino acids. CDR3 sequence (DNA): TGTGCCAGCAGTTTCGGGACAGGAAATTCACCCCTCCACTTT. Translating gives CASSFGTGNSPLHF.

This chain connects TRBV6-2 or TRBV6-3 to TRBJ1-1; tentatively, D is TRBD1 (6 bases). Trimming removed 6 bases at V and 0 bases at J, with 14 bases between. Germline V gives CDR1 MNHEY, CDR2 SVGEGT. CDR3 length: 15 amino acids. CDR3 nucleotide sequence: TGTGCCAGCAGCCCTCTGACAGGAATGAACACTGAAGCTTTCTTT. Residues: CASSPLTGMNTEAFF.

The gene calls are TRBV5-1 and TRBJ2-7; D is uncertain. Germline-derived CDR1 and CDR2 are SGHRS and YFSETQ. V dropped 0 bases and J dropped 1 base, with 8 bases sitting between them. The CDR3 has 14 amino acids. For the CDR3, the DNA is TGCGCCAGCAGCTTGGTCCTGGGTTCCTACGAGCAGTACTTC. This sequence encodes CASSLVLGSYEQYF.

The rearrangement joins TRBV19 to TRBJ1-2, with TRBD1 matching over 8 bases. The CDR3 is 15 residues long. Trimming cost V 7 bases and J 5 bases; bases outside gene matches: 12. Germline V gene sequence: CDR1 LNHDA, CDR2 SQIVND (reference sequence). CDR3 in amino acids: CASTRFRTGNYGYTF. The CDR3 nucleotides read TGTGCCAGTACCAGGTTTCGGACAGGGAATTATGGCTACACCTTC.

The chain recombines TRBV5-1 with TRBJ2-2; 7 bases agree with TRBD1. Per the germline V gene, CDR1 is SGHRS and CDR2 is YFSETQ. The junction had 8 bases not matched to a gene; V was cut back by 0 bases and J by 3 bases. This CDR3 comprises 17 residues. The CDR3 sequence is CASSLAPPGQHTGELFF. As DNA, the CDR3 is TGCGCCAGCAGCTTGGCGCCTCCGGGACAGCACACCGGGGAGCTGTTTTTT.

The chain combines TRBV5-1 with TRBJ1-1; D may be TRBD1 (6 bases). V gave up 2 bases and J gave up 5 bases, with 16 bases separating them. The CDR3 has 15 residues. From germline, CDR1 is SGHRS and CDR2 YFSETQ. In DNA form, the CDR3 reads TGCGCCAGCAGCTTACTCGAAGGGGGAGGTACTGAAGCTTTCTTT. This gives the protein CASSLLEGGGTEAFF.

J is TRBJ1-2 and V is TRBV7-2, with TRBD1 as a possible D gene (5 bases). Per germline, CDR1 SGHTA and CDR2 FQGNSA. Between the trimmed V and J ends, which lost 5 bases and 2 bases, there was a span of 15 bases. CDR3 length: 15 amino acids. The CDR3 coding sequence is TGTGCCAGCAGCCCGGGGGGGGGTTCGAACTATGGCTACACCTTC. It codes for CASSPGGGSNYGYTF.

This chain joins TRBV6-5 and TRBJ1-1; no clear D gene. V lost 6 bases to trimming and J lost 2 bases, with 10 bases between them. The CDR3 is made up of 13 amino acids. CDR1 and CDR2 (germline): MNHEY, SVGAGI. The CDR3 nucleotides are TGTGCCAGCAGCGGTATTACTAACACTGAAGCTTTCTTT. It yields the protein CASSGITNTEAFF.

The chain employs TRBV3-1 (or the pseudogene TRBV3-2) and TRBJ1-2; D possibly corresponds to TRBD1 (5 bases). The CDR3 is 15 residues long. Per the germline V gene, CDR1 is LGHDT and CDR2 is YNNKEL (reference sequence). V lost 1 base, J lost 4 bases, and 13 bases lay in between. The CDR3 DNA reads TGTGCCAGCAGCCAAGGATCAGGGCAAAGCTATGGCTACACCTTC. This sequence encodes CASSQGSGQSYGYTF.